These 27 T cell receptor beta chains were sequenced from one sample in a study of cytomegalovirus exposure and HLA in healthy donors. Primers for the PCR totalled 60 Vbeta and 13 Jbeta. Sequenced by immunoSEQ multiplex PCR; TCRdb stores in-frame clones only, minus some. This sample has 170,000 or so clones, with over 70% found just once. Sequencing input: PBMCs. The receptor source for this set is a woman aged 45-60 years in good health and CMV-seropositive.

This chain links TRBV10-3 with TRBJ1-2, with a weak D call TRBD1 (5 bases). CDR3 length: 16 amino acids. Germline-derived CDR1 and CDR2 are ENHRY and SYGVKD. V lost 4 bases, J lost 8 bases, and 23 bases lay in between. CDR3 protein: CAISGTGVFGVLGYTF. In DNA form, the CDR3 reads TGTGCCATCAGTGGAACGGGGGTTTTCGGGGTCTTGGGCTACACCTTC.

This chain connects TRBV19 to TRBJ2-3; 7 bases agree with TRBD1. V gave up 4 bases and J gave up 5 bases; unmatched junction bases: 12. The CDR3 totals 16 residues. Germline lookup yields CDR1 LNHDA and CDR2 SQIVND (reference sequence). The CDR3 is CASSNGQASLGDTQYF. In DNA, the CDR3 is TGTGCCAGTAGTAACGGACAGGCAAGCCTCGGAGATACGCAGTATTTT.

CDR3 amino acids: CASSFSGAYNEQFF. The CDR3 DNA reads TGTGCCAGCAGCTTCAGCGGGGCTTACAATGAGCAGTTCTTC. The J gene is TRBJ2-1, the V gene TRBV11-1, with 7 bases matching TRBD2. In germline, CDR1 is SGHAT, CDR2 FQDESV (reference sequence). V shed 3 bases and J 4 bases; nucleotides not matched to a gene: 3. This CDR3 is built from 14 residues.

For the CDR3, the DNA is TGTGCCAGCAGCCCGCTAGCGGGACCCTACAATGAGCAGTTCTTC. Translated, it gives CASSPLAGPYNEQFF. The chain carries TRBV7-3 and TRBJ2-1; TRBD2 agrees at 9 bases. The J segment lost 2 bases and the V segment lost 5 bases, leaving 4 bases of the junction unmatched. The CDR3 consists of 15 residues. The V gene's germline CDR1 is SGHTA and CDR2 FQGTGA.

This clone was detected only a few times. The rearrangement uses TRBV4-2 and TRBJ2-7; D might be TRBD1 (5 bases). This CDR3 is 14 amino acids long. Trimming cost V 4 bases and J 5 bases, with 15 bases left between them. Germline loops: CDR1 LGHNA, CDR2 YNFKEQ. CDR3 sequence reads: CASSPLTRGNEQYF. CDR3 DNA sequence: TGTGCCAGCAGCCCGCTTACAAGGGGAAACGAGCAGTACTTC.

This chain links TRBV12-5 with TRBJ1-1; a possible D gene is TRBD1 (5 bases). The CDR3 runs to 15 residues. Per germline, CDR1 LGHNT and CDR2 FRNRAP. V was clipped by 0 bases and J by 4 bases, with 12 bases between them. The CDR3: CASGLVQVGGTEAFF. The CDR3 DNA follows: TGTGCTAGTGGTTTGGTACAGGTGGGCGGCACTGAAGCTTTCTTT.

The J gene is TRBJ1-6, the V gene TRBV10-1, with D uncertain. Germline V gives CDR1 WNHNN, CDR2 SYGVQD (reference sequence). CDR3 length: 12 amino acids. The germline V and J ends were trimmed by 6 bases and 7 bases, with 7 bases remaining between them. In nucleotides, the CDR3 is TGCGCCAGCAGCTCGTCCAATTCACCCCTCCACTTT. It codes for CASSSSNSPLHF.

CDR3 nucleotide sequence: TGCGCCAGCAGCACGGACGGACTTAGCAATCAGCCCCAGCATTTT. Translated: CASSTDGLSNQPQHF. The rearrangement links TRBV5-1 to TRBJ1-5, with D uncertain. The V end lost 4 bases, the J end lost 0 bases, and 11 bases lay between the germline ends. This CDR3 contains 15 residues. Germline lookup yields CDR1 SGHRS and CDR2 YFSETQ.

The J gene is TRBJ2-2, the V gene TRBV7-2, with D tentatively TRBD1 (5 bases). The CDR3 covers 13 residues. Trimming pared 4 bases from V and 6 bases from J, leaving 9 bases between. The V gene's germline CDR1 is SGHTA and CDR2 FQGNSA. The CDR3 DNA reads TGTGCCAGCAGCTCCCAGGGCGCCGGGGAGCTGTTTTTT. It specifies CASSSQGAGELFF.

The chain combines TRBV30 with TRBJ1-5, with a tentative D call TRBD1 (5 bases). Trimming took 5 bases from V and 0 from J, leaving 11 bases between them. CDR1 and CDR2 (germline): GTSNPN, SVGIG (reference sequence). This CDR3 is 14 amino acids long. CDR3 DNA sequence: TGTGCCTGGGGGGCCTTGAATAGCAATCAGCCCCAGCATTTT. Translation gives CAWGALNSNQPQHF.

The V gene is TRBV7-8, the J gene TRBJ2-1; possible D gene TRBD2, 6 bases. Germline V CDR1 and CDR2: SGHVS, FQNEAQ. V was clipped by 1 base and J by 6 bases, with 16 bases between them. This CDR3 is built from 16 residues. In DNA, the CDR3 is TGTGCCAGCAGCTTAGATCGTCCGGGGGTGGGCAATGAGCAGTTCTTC. Its protein is CASSLDRPGVGNEQFF.

The V and J genes are TRBV18 and TRBJ2-1; TRBD2 matches 7 bases. CDR3 length: 16 amino acids. After removal of 3 bases from V and 4 bases from J, the junction contained 9 bases not matched to a gene. Germline V gene data show CDR1 as KGHSH and CDR2 as LQKENI. The CDR3 loop reads CASSPGGGLVYNEQFF. Here the CDR3 DNA reads TGTGCCAGCTCACCTGGGGGGGGACTGGTTTACAATGAGCAGTTCTTC.

The rearrangement links TRBV6-1 to TRBJ1-1; perhaps TRBD1 as D (6 bases). From germline, CDR1 is MNHNS and CDR2 SASEGT. V lost 5 bases, J lost 3 bases, and 13 bases lay in between. The CDR3 spans 14 residues. The CDR3 DNA is TGTGCCAGCAGTCTTACAGGGTGGGACACTGAAGCTTTCTTT. The encoded protein is CASSLTGWDTEAFF.

Notes on this clone: The sample contains more than one DNA sequence encoding this CDR3. The chain links TRBV7-2 to TRBJ1-1; D may be TRBD1 (5 bases). The CDR3 has 13 amino acids. Deletions cut 5 bases from V and 1 base from J, with 8 bases between. Germline V CDR1 and CDR2: SGHTA, FQGNSA. CDR3 region: CASSLTENTEAFF. In DNA form, the CDR3 reads TGTGCCAGCAGCCTGACAGAGAACACTGAAGCTTTCTTT. Full variable domain (outside the CDR3, taken from reference TRBV7-2 and TRBJ1-1): GAGVSQSPSNKVTEKGKDVELRCDPISGHTALYWYRQSLGQGLEFLIYFQGNSAPDKSGLPSDRFSAERTGGSVSTLTIQRTQQEDSAVYLCASSLTENTEAFFGQGTRLTVV.

CDR3 sequence reads: CASSAGNSGSGETQYF. The CDR3 DNA is TGTGCCAGCAGTGCGGGGAACTCTGGGAGTGGAGAGACCCAGTACTTC. The chain joins TRBV7-3 to TRBJ2-5, with D maybe TRBD2 (6 bases). Germline V lookup: CDR1 SGHTA, CDR2 FQGTGA. The V end lost 6 bases, the J end lost 4 bases, and 21 bases lay between the germline ends. This CDR3 comprises 16 residues.

The chain recombines TRBV13 with TRBJ2-7, with 12 nucleotides matching TRBD2. The length of the CDR3 is 18 residues. Germline trimming cut 4 bases from V and 1 base from J; bases unmatched to any gene: 11. Germline V gene lookup returns CDR1 PRHDT and CDR2 FYEKMQ (reference sequence). This CDR3 is CASSSRPPTSGSSYEQYF. In nucleotides, the CDR3 is TGTGCCAGCAGCTCGCGACCGCCGACTAGCGGGAGTTCCTACGAGCAGTACTTC.

The chain couples TRBV30 to TRBJ1-1; possibly TRBD1 for D (5 bases). The ends were cut back, 0 bases at V and 5 bases at J, with 13 bases in the middle. The CDR3 has 14 residues. Germline V gene data show CDR1 as GTSNPN and CDR2 as SVGIG (reference sequence). The CDR3, as DNA: TGTGCCTGGAGTGTAAGGCGGGGGTCGACTGAAGCTTTCTTT. Translation: CAWSVRRGSTEAFF. Together with reference TRBV30 and TRBJ1-1, the CDR3 gives the full variable domain: SQTIHQWPATLVQPVGSPLSLECTVEGTSNPNLYWYRQAAGRGLQLLFYSVGIGQISSEVPQNLSASRPQDRQFILSSKKLLLSDSGFYLCAWSVRRGSTEAFFGQGTRLTVV.

The chain has TRBV7-9 and TRBJ2-7, with 7 bases identical to TRBD2. Trimming removed 2 bases from V and 0 bases from J; junction bases left unmatched: 10. Germline V gives CDR1 SEHNR, CDR2 FQNEAQ (reference sequence). CDR3 size: 17 residues. The CDR3 reads CASSLIGGGPGSYEQYF. The CDR3 DNA is TGTGCCAGCAGCTTAATAGGCGGGGGACCCGGCTCCTACGAGCAGTACTTC.

The chain joins TRBV2 to TRBJ2-1; 14 bases fit TRBD2. V lost 2 bases, J lost 7 bases, and 1 base stayed unmatched. CDR1 and CDR2 (germline): SNHLY, FYNNEI. The CDR3 sequence is 15 residues long. The CDR3 region has the DNA TGTGCCAGCAGTGAACGACTAGCGGGAGGGAATGAGCAGTTCTTC. This sequence encodes CASSERLAGGNEQFF.

The chain has TRBV19 and TRBJ1-2; D not certain. V was clipped by 3 bases and J by 4 bases, with 9 bases between them. Germline V CDR1 and CDR2: LNHDA, SQIVND (reference sequence). The CDR3 spans 13 residues. CDR3 region: CASSMEALYGYTF. The CDR3, as DNA: TGTGCCAGTAGTATGGAGGCCCTCTATGGCTACACCTTC.

V is TRBV7-2 and J is TRBJ2-5, with a weak D call TRBD1 (5 bases). Germline values: CDR1 SGHTA, CDR2 FQGNSA. V lost 2 bases to trimming and J lost 5 bases, with 21 bases between them. This CDR3 is 17 amino acids long. CDR3 nucleotides: TGTGCCAGCAGCTTAATGTTCAGGCCACGCTCAGGGGAGACCCAGTACTTC. It encodes CASSLMFRPRSGETQYF.

J is TRBJ2-7 and V is TRBV4-3; D might be TRBD2 (6 bases). The CDR3 covers 14 residues. V lost 3 bases and J 2 bases, leaving 11 bases between the germline ends. CDR1 and CDR2 from the germline V gene are LGHNA and YSLEER. CDR3 loop: CASSQSGGAYEQYF. In DNA form, the CDR3 reads TGCGCCAGCAGCCAGAGCGGAGGGGCCTACGAGCAGTACTTC.

This rearrangement joins TRBV7-9 to TRBJ1-2; no definite D call. Per germline, CDR1 SEHNR and CDR2 FQNEAQ (reference sequence). This CDR3 has 12 amino acids. Trimming pared 1 base from V and 6 bases from J, leaving 6 bases between. The CDR3 DNA follows: TGTGCCAGCAGCTTAGAAACGGATGGCTACACCTTC. It codes for CASSLETDGYTF.

V usage is TRBV19 and J usage is TRBJ1-2, with 9 bases fitting TRBD1. This CDR3 region has 13 residues. The V gene end was trimmed by 5 bases and the J gene end by 7 bases; junction bases not matched to a gene: 5. Germline CDR1 and CDR2: LNHDA and SQIVND (reference sequence). CDR3 sequence (DNA): TGTGCCAGTAGTCGGGACAGGGACGCTGGCTACACCTTC. Its protein product is CASSRDRDAGYTF.

This sequence joins TRBV10-3 and TRBJ1-5, with a weak D call TRBD1 (5 bases). The CDR3 covers 13 residues. Trimming shortened V by 3 bases and J by 6 bases, and 9 bases separated the two germline ends. The germline V gene has CDR1 ENHRY and CDR2 SYGVKD. CDR3 sequence reads: CAISDPGGQPQHF. The DNA of the CDR3 is TGTGCCATCAGTGACCCGGGGGGTCAGCCCCAGCATTTT.

V is TRBV6-5 and J is TRBJ1-5; TRBD1 matches 7 bases. The V segment lost 5 bases and the J segment 3 bases; nucleotides outside the gene matches: 4. Germline CDR1 is MNHEY and CDR2 is SVGAGI. CDR3 size: 14 residues. Here the CDR3 DNA reads TGTGCCAGCAGTCGCGACAGGGTCAATCAGCCCCAGCATTTT. This translates into CASSRDRVNQPQHF.

This clone was seen just once. The J gene is TRBJ2-2, the V gene TRBV7-2; TRBD2 matches 10 bases. The CDR3 is 15 residues long. Losses at the gene ends were 6 bases for V and 7 bases for J; bases not matched to a gene: 8. Germline CDR1 is SGHTA and CDR2 is FQGNSA. The CDR3 nucleotides read TGTGCCAGCAGTCCGCTAGCGGGGGCCGGCGGGGAGCTGTTTTTT. Translation: CASSPLAGAGGELFF.